The clone carrying this TCR beta chain was detected ten times or more. The assay was immunoSEQ multiplex PCR, and TCRdb's table has in-frame clones only and misses some. Among roughly 92,000 clones listed, around 90% were seen once. Per germline, CDR1 MDHEN and CDR2 SYDVKM. This CDR3 is 15 amino acids long. The V and J ends lost 7 bases and 3 bases, in that order; junction bases with no gene match: 8. The sample belongs to a study of OX40 agonist ivuxolimab in advanced cancers. The chain recombines TRBV28 with TRBJ2-7; TRBD1 agrees at 11 bases. The material sequenced was CD4+ or CD8+ T cells sorted from blood, taken in a trial of the OX40 agonist ivuxolimab. The TCR comes from an adult with an advanced solid tumor such as melanoma, head and neck, liver or kidney cancer. CDR3 sequence reads: CASTTSGTGGYEQYF. The CDR3, as DNA: TGTGCCAGCACCACCTCCGGGACAGGGGGCTACGAGCAGTACTTC.